The next 32 T cell receptor beta chains were all read from a single sample in a study of shared clonotypes between healthy human individuals. Libraries were prepared by immunoSEQ multiplex PCR; TCRdb keeps only in-frame clonotypes and omits some of them. The repertoire has 150,000 to 200,000 clones, about 68% of them found once; the top ten carry about 9.4%. The sequenced material came from memory CD4+ T cells sorted from blood. The subset: CD45RA-negative fraction. The receptors come from a man younger than 45 in good health.

V is TRBV7-9 and J is TRBJ2-5; 10 bases match TRBD2. Germline CDR1 SEHNR, CDR2 FQNEAQ (reference sequence). With V trimmed by 4 bases and J by 4 bases, 9 bases remained unmatched. The CDR3 has 16 amino acids. The CDR3 DNA is TGTGCCAGCAGCTCAAGTCGGACTAGCGGCAGAGAGACCCAGTACTTC. Residues: CASSSSRTSGRETQYF.

The chain is built from TRBV7-2 and TRBJ2-2, with D possibly TRBD2 on 6 matching bases. The CDR3 covers 16 residues. V dropped 4 bases and J dropped 1 base, with 13 bases sitting between them. Looked up from germline, CDR1 is SGHTA and CDR2 is FQGNSA. The CDR3 spells CASSSRDGLNTGELFF. The CDR3 coding sequence is TGTGCCAGCAGCTCGCGGGATGGTTTGAACACCGGGGAGCTGTTTTTT.

The chain recombines TRBV5-1 with TRBJ2-1, with 9 nucleotides matching TRBD1. CDR1 and CDR2 (germline): SGHRS, YFSETQ. V shed 1 base, J shed 14 bases, and the junction held 16 bases outside the gene matches. This CDR3 is built from 16 residues. CDR3 in amino acids: CASSLTPTGGFVYKFF. The CDR3 bases are TGCGCCAGCAGCTTGACTCCGACAGGGGGGTTCGTTTATAAGTTCTTC.

This sequence joins TRBV7-9 and TRBJ2-3, with TRBD2 matching 11 bases. This CDR3 is 17 amino acids long. Per the germline V gene, CDR1 is SEHNR and CDR2 is FQNEAQ (reference sequence). Trimming cost V 7 bases and J 4 bases; bases outside gene matches: 13. Here the CDR3 reads CASIPPVVAGGADTQYF. CDR3 DNA: TGTGCCAGCATCCCTCCGGTGGTAGCGGGAGGGGCAGATACGCAGTATTTT. Supplemented by reference TRBV7-9 and TRBJ2-3, the full variable domain reads DTGVSQNPRHKITKRGQNVTFRCDPISEHNRLYWYRQTLGQGPEFLTYFQNEAQLEKSRLLSDRFSAERPKGSFSTLEIQRTEQGDSAMYLCASIPPVVAGGADTQYFGPGTRLTVL.

J is TRBJ1-5 and V is TRBV21-1; the D call TRBD1 from the table was never checked on the DNA. TRBV21-1 corresponds to a pseudogene. The CDR3 sequence is 16 residues long. The CDR3 sequence is CASSKCTGQGDQPQHF. CDR3 nucleotides: TGTGCCAGCAGCAAATGTACGGGACAGGGAGATCAGCCCCAGCATTTT.

For the CDR3, the DNA is TGTGCCAGCAGCTCGCCGATGACTCGGGGCGGGAGCGTTCACAATGAGCAGTTCTTC. Residues: CASSSPMTRGGSVHNEQFF. The chain joins TRBV13 to TRBJ2-1, with TRBD2 matching over 7 bases. The CDR3 length is 19 residues. The trim removed 4 bases at V and 5 bases at J, leaving 20 bases unmatched. CDR1 is PRHDT and CDR2 is FYEKMQ in the germline V gene (reference sequence). Variable domain in full (rest from reference TRBV13 and TRBJ2-1): AAGVIQSPRHLIKEKRETATLKCYPIPRHDTVYWYQQGPGQDPQFLISFYEKMQSDKGSIPDRFSAQQFSDYHSELNMSSLELGDSALYFCASSSPMTRGGSVHNEQFFGPGTRLTVL.

The chain combines TRBV6-5 with TRBJ2-5; no firm D call. The CDR3 has 12 residues. Germline V gene sequence: CDR1 MNHEY, CDR2 SVGAGI. Trimming cost V 5 bases and J 5 bases, with 9 bases left between them. The CDR3 bases are TGTGCCAGCAGTCGCCCCGGGGAGACCCAGTACTTC. It yields the protein CASSRPGETQYF.

This sequence joins TRBV5-5 and TRBJ2-5, with D possibly TRBD2 on 5 matching bases. This CDR3 has 15 amino acids. With 4 bases removed from V and 2 bases from J, the gap between germline ends came to 15 bases. Germline V gives CDR1 SGHKS, CDR2 YYEKEE (reference sequence). CDR3 sequence: CASSPSGLSQETQYF. The CDR3 bases are TGTGCCAGCAGCCCCTCGGGGTTATCACAAGAGACCCAGTACTTC.

This clone was detected a few times. The chain couples TRBV10-3 to TRBJ1-4; D ambiguous. This CDR3 spans 15 amino acids. With 3 bases removed from V and 2 bases from J, the gap between germline ends came to 10 bases. CDR1 is ENHRY, CDR2 SYGVKD, per germline. In DNA form, the CDR3 reads TGTGCCATCAGTGACTCGACTGGGACTAATGAAAAACTGTTTTTT. Protein: CAISDSTGTNEKLFF.

The chain links TRBV25-1 to TRBJ2-1; D is perhaps TRBD2 (5 bases). Trimming pared 6 bases from V and 7 bases from J, leaving 10 bases between. The CDR3 spans 12 residues. Germline V gives CDR1 MGHDK, CDR2 SYGVNS. The DNA of the CDR3 is TGTGCCAGCAGGGACTTAGCAAATGAGCAGTTCTTC. Translation: CASRDLANEQFF.

Only a few counts were recorded for this clone. V is TRBV10-3 and J is TRBJ2-7, with a weak D call TRBD2 (5 bases). V was shortened by 11 bases and J by 0 bases, with 14 bases between the two germline ends. The CDR3 extends over 13 amino acids. Germline values: CDR1 ENHRY, CDR2 SYGVKD. The CDR3 spells CASKAGDSYEQYF. CDR3 DNA sequence: TGTGCCTCAAAGGCCGGGGACTCCTACGAGCAGTACTTC.

This chain links TRBV7-2 with TRBJ2-7, with D possibly matching TRBD1 (6 bases). V lost 3 bases and J lost 4, with 16 bases in between. Germline CDR1 SGHTA, CDR2 FQGNSA. The CDR3 is 15 amino acids. CDR3 amino acids: CASSLGAGRQYEQYF. CDR3 sequence (DNA): TGTGCCAGCAGCTTGGGGGCGGGCCGCCAATACGAGCAGTACTTC.

This clone was counted a few times. The chain uses TRBV11-2 and TRBJ2-1; the match to TRBD2 covers 13 bases. Germline V lookup: CDR1 SGHAT, CDR2 FQNNGV. CDR3 length: 17 residues. With 0 bases clipped from V and 6 bases from J, the junction kept 5 bases outside the gene matches. CDR3 protein: CASSLEQTSGRTNEQFF. CDR3 sequence (DNA): TGTGCCAGCAGCTTAGAGCAGACTAGCGGGAGGACCAATGAGCAGTTCTTC.

DNA for the CDR3: TGTGCCAGCAGTCCTGGACTAGCGTTTAGGGATGAGCAGTTCTTC. Its protein is CASSPGLAFRDEQFF. This rearrangement joins TRBV27 to TRBJ2-1; TRBD2 aligns across 9 bases. The CDR3 has 15 amino acids. Germline lookup yields CDR1 MNHEY and CDR2 SMNVEV (reference sequence). The V and J ends lost 5 bases and 8 bases, in that order; junction bases with no gene match: 10.

The chain employs TRBV19 and TRBJ1-5; 9 bases agree with TRBD1. Germline CDR1 is LNHDA and CDR2 is SQIVND (reference sequence). V trimming: 3 bases; J trimming: 1 base; junction bases outside the gene matches: 1. The CDR3 consists of 15 residues. CDR3 nucleotide sequence: TGTGCCAGTAGTATGGGGACAGGGAGCAATCAGCCCCAGCATTTT. It yields the protein CASSMGTGSNQPQHF.

The chain joins TRBV27 to TRBJ1-1; unclear D gene. CDR1 is MNHEY, CDR2 SMNVEV, per germline (reference sequence). Trimming removed 6 bases from V and 3 bases from J, with 17 bases in between. The CDR3 is 15 residues long. CDR3 coding DNA: TGTGCCAGCAGGGTCGAAGGCTTTCGGTACACTGAAGCTTTCTTT. Encoded protein: CASRVEGFRYTEAFF.

This clone was recorded a few times. V is TRBV11-2 and J is TRBJ1-5, with D possibly matching TRBD1 (6 bases). Looked up from germline, CDR1 is SGHAT and CDR2 is FQNNGV. The CDR3 sequence is 14 residues long. V shed 1 base and J shed 5 bases, with 9 bases lying between them. CDR3 loop: CASSLGDTDQPQHF. CDR3 sequence (DNA): TGTGCCAGCAGCTTAGGGGACACCGATCAGCCCCAGCATTTT.

The chain links TRBV5-1 to TRBJ1-4; D possibly corresponds to TRBD1 (6 bases). Trimming cost V 5 bases and J 7 bases, with 24 bases left between them. The CDR3 is made up of 17 amino acids. CDR1 is SGHRS and CDR2 is YFSETQ in the germline V gene. CDR3 sequence: CASSPDHPGAWIEKLFF. Here the CDR3 DNA reads TGCGCCAGCAGTCCCGACCACCCGGGGGCCTGGATTGAAAAACTGTTTTTT.

The chain combines TRBV30 with TRBJ1-1, with D uncertain. The CDR3 runs to 13 residues. The germline V and J ends were trimmed by 4 bases and 1 base, with 10 bases remaining between them. Per germline, CDR1 GTSNPN and CDR2 SVGIG (reference sequence). The CDR3 DNA follows: TGTGCCTGGAACATGGGCGGGAACACTGAAGCTTTCTTT. Translating it yields CAWNMGGNTEAFF.

This clone is a singleton in its sample. In DNA form, the CDR3 reads TGTGCCAGTAGTATTTACACCACAGGGTTGACTGAAGCTTTCTTT. It translates to CASSIYTTGLTEAFF. J is TRBJ1-1 and V is TRBV19, with D possibly being TRBD1 (6 bases). The CDR3 covers 15 residues. V gave up 3 bases and J gave up 5 bases, with 16 bases separating them. The germline CDR1 and CDR2 sequences are LNHDA and SQIVND (reference sequence). The complete variable domain, with remaining parts taken from reference TRBV19 and TRBJ1-1, reads DGGITQSPKYLFRKEGQNVTLSCEQNLNHDAMYWYRQDPGQGLRLIYYSQIVNDFQKGDIAEGYSVSREKKESFPLTVTSAQKNPTAFYLCASSIYTTGLTEAFFGQGTRLTVV.

This clone was observed at least ten times. The same CDR3 can be traced to other DNA sequences in this sample. V is TRBV28 and J is TRBJ1-5; no reliable D call. Per germline, CDR1 MDHEN and CDR2 SYDVKM. The CDR3 loop spans 13 amino acids. Trimming removed 2 bases at V and 7 bases at J, with 9 bases between. The CDR3 sequence: CASSLEGQQPQHF. CDR3 bases: TGTGCCAGCAGTTTAGAGGGCCAACAGCCCCAGCATTTT.

The genes are TRBV9 and TRBJ2-5; 7 nucleotides align to TRBD2. Germline CDR1 reads SGDLS; CDR2 reads YYNGEE. CDR3 length: 14 residues. V lost 7 bases, J lost 4 bases, and 10 bases stayed unmatched. The CDR3 DNA reads as TGTGCCAGCGGAAGACAGACGGGGGGAGAGACCCAGTACTTC. It specifies CASGRQTGGETQYF.

The chain is built from TRBV12-5 and TRBJ2-1; TRBD2 matches at 8 bases. The trim removed 5 bases at V and 5 bases at J, leaving 11 bases unmatched. The V gene's germline CDR1 is LGHNT and CDR2 FRNRAP. The CDR3 covers 16 residues. CDR3 in amino acids: CASGTYPGLGNNEQFF. The DNA for the CDR3 is TGTGCTAGTGGTACATATCCGGGACTAGGGAACAATGAGCAGTTCTTC.

This clone was observed many times. The chain employs TRBV5-1 and TRBJ2-5; D uncertain. Germline-derived CDR1 and CDR2 are SGHRS and YFSETQ. Between the trimmed V and J ends, which lost 7 bases and 6 bases, there was a span of 13 bases. The CDR3 consists of 12 residues. CDR3 amino acids: CASPISRKTQYF. Written as DNA, the CDR3 is TGCGCCAGCCCTATTTCTCGAAAGACCCAGTACTTC.

The chain is built from TRBV4-1 and TRBJ2-3; 13 nucleotides align to TRBD2. V lost 0 bases and J lost 4; bases outside the gene matches: 4. CDR1 and CDR2 (germline): MGHRA, YSYEKL. The CDR3 contains 17 residues. This CDR3 reads CASSQENGLAGADTQYF. CDR3 nucleotide sequence: TGCGCCAGCAGCCAAGAAAACGGACTAGCGGGAGCAGATACGCAGTATTTT.

The chain has TRBV7-8 and TRBJ2-7; 8 nucleotides align to TRBD1. The germline V gene encodes CDR1 SGHVS and CDR2 FQNEAQ. The CDR3 sequence is 16 residues long. The J segment lost 0 bases and the V segment lost 5 bases, leaving 9 bases of the junction unmatched. The chain's CDR3 is CASSARSGTGSYEQYF. In DNA form, the CDR3 reads TGTGCCAGCAGCGCCCGATCCGGGACAGGCTCCTACGAGCAGTACTTC.

This chain uses TRBV11-2 with TRBJ2-7, with D possibly being TRBD2 (5 bases). The germline gives CDR1 SGHAT, CDR2 FQNNGV. CDR3 length: 12 amino acids. The ends were cut back, 5 bases at V and 6 bases at J, with 11 bases in the middle. The CDR3 spells CASSDPSREQYF. CDR3 nucleotides: TGTGCCAGCAGCGATCCTAGCCGCGAGCAGTACTTC.

V and J are TRBV2 and TRBJ2-7; TRBD1 matches 9 bases. CDR1 SNHLY and CDR2 FYNNEI come from the germline V gene. V shed 6 bases, J shed 3 bases, and the junction held 6 bases outside the gene matches. CDR3 length equals 14 residues. CDR3 sequence (DNA): TGTGCCAGCAGCTACGGGACAGGGCACTACGAGCAGTACTTC. Amino acid sequence: CASSYGTGHYEQYF.

As regards this clone: Other DNA sequences from this sample encode an identical CDR3 as well. The chain recombines TRBV28 with TRBJ1-5, with TRBD1 identical over 8 bases. The germline gives CDR1 MDHEN, CDR2 SYDVKM. Unmatched junction bases numbered 8, after V lost 6 bases and J lost 4 bases. The CDR3 runs to 15 residues. The CDR3 sequence: CASSLRQGPNQPQHF. The CDR3 DNA reads TGTGCCAGCAGCTTACGACAGGGGCCTAATCAGCCCCAGCATTTT.

This clone was seen at least ten times. This chain connects TRBV11-2 to TRBJ1-1; 7 bases are shared with TRBD1. Germline CDR1 reads SGHAT; CDR2 reads FQNNGV. Trimming at V came to 3 bases and at J to 0 bases, leaving 7 bases not matched to a gene. The CDR3 has 16 amino acids. As DNA, the CDR3 is TGTGCCAGCAGCTTCCAGGGAGGGGGCATGAACACTGAAGCTTTCTTT. Amino acid sequence: CASSFQGGGMNTEAFF.

The chain employs TRBV5-4 and TRBJ2-3; D is perhaps TRBD1 or TRBD2 (5 bases each). The CDR3 runs to 15 residues. CDR1 is SGHNT and CDR2 is YYREEE in the germline V gene (reference sequence). V lost 3 bases to trimming and J lost 2 bases, with 13 bases between them. The CDR3 DNA sequence: TGTGCCAGCAGCTCGGGACGACAATCCACAGATACGCAGTATTTT. Its protein is CASSSGRQSTDTQYF.

This chain connects TRBV6-1 to TRBJ2-1; maybe TRBD1 (6 bases). V lost 2 bases and J lost 8, with 16 bases in between. Per germline, CDR1 MNHNS and CDR2 SASEGT. This CDR3 is built from 15 residues. CDR3 sequence reads: CASSEFGQNIDEQFF. In nucleotides, the CDR3 is TGTGCCAGCAGTGAATTTGGACAGAACATCGATGAGCAGTTCTTC.